This TCR beta chain was sequenced in a study of spatial heterogeneity in lung cancer. Study summary: Detected beta-chain sequences consistently exceeded alpha-chain sequences. Points from the study as a whole: Blood contained ubiquitous expanded tumor TCRs more at resection than at follow-up.

The time point is: sample taken at primary tumor resection. Unsorted whole RNA samples from tumor, nontumor lung or frozen PBMC were sequenced. Donors were roughly 72 untreated early-stage non-small cell lung cancer patients. V was trimmed by 3 bases and J by 3 bases, leaving 6 bases between them. This CDR3 comprises 13 residues. This clonotype was recorded at least ten times. Its antigen is still unknown. A distinct unique molecular identifier was carried by each TCR cDNA molecule. Each CDR3 protein gets one entry after TCRdb re-called the 5' RACE reads with MiXCR. The sample contains about 48,000 distinct CDR3 sequences, less than 5.5% of which appear only once.

J is TRBJ2-1 and V is TRBV12-3 or TRBV12-4; D uncertain. The clonotype was recovered from a male donor with early-stage non-small cell lung cancer. The material sequenced was PBMCs, taken at surgery. CDR3 region: CASSLQVYNEQFF. CDR3 coding DNA: TGTGCCAGCAGTTTGCAGGTCTACAATGAGCAGTTCTTC.